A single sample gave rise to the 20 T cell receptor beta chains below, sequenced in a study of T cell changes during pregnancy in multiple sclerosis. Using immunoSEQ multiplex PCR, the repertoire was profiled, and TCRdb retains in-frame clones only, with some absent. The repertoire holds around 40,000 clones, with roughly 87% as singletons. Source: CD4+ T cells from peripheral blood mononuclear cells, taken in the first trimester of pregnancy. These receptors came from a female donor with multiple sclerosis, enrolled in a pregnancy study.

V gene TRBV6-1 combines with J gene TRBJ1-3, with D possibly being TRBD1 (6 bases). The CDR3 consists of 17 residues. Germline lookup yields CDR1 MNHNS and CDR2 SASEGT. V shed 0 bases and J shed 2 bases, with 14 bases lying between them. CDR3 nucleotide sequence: TGTGCCAGCAGTGAAGCGCATTACCGACAGGCTGGAAACACCATATATTTT. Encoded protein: CASSEAHYRQAGNTIYF.

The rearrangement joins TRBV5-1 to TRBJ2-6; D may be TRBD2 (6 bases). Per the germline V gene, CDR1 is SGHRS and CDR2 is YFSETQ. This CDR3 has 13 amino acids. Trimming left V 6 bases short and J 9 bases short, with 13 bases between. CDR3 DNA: TGCGCCAGCACCGAGGGACTGGGCAACGTCCTGACTTTC. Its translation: CASTEGLGNVLTF.

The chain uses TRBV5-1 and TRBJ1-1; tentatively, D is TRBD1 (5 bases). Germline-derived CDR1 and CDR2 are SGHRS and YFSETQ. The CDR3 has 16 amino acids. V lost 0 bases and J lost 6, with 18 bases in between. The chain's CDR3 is CASSLGGWQFDPEAFF. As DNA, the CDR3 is TGCGCCAGCAGCTTGGGGGGCTGGCAGTTCGACCCTGAAGCTTTCTTT.

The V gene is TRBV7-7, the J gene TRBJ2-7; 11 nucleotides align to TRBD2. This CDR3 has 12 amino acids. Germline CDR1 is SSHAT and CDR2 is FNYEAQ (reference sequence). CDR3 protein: CAILAGGYEQYF. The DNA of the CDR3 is TGTGCTATTCTAGCGGGGGGCTACGAGCAGTACTTC.

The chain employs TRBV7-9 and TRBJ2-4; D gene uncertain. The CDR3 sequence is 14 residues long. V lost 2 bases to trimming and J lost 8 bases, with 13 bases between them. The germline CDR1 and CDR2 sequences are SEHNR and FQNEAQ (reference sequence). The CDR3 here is CASSLSSLADIQYF. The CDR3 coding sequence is TGTGCCAGCAGCTTATCCTCTTTGGCGGACATTCAGTACTTC.

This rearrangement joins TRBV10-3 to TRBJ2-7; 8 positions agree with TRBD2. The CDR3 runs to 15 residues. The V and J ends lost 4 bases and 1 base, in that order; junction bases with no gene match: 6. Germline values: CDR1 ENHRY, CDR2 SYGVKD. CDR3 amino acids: CAISGERGRSYEQYF. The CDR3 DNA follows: TGTGCCATCAGTGGGGAGCGGGGGAGGTCCTACGAGCAGTACTTC.

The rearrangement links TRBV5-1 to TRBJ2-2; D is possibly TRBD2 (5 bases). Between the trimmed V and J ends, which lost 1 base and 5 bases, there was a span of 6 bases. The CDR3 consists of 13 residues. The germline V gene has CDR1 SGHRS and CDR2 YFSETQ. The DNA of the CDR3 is TGCGCCAGCAGCTTGCCGGGGACCGGGGAGCTGTTTTTT. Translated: CASSLPGTGELFF.

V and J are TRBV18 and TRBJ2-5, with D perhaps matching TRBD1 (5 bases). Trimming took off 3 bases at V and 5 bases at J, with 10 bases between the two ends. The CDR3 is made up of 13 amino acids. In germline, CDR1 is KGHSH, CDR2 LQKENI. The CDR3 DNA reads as TGTGCCAGCTCACCCACAGGCTCGGAGACCCAGTACTTC. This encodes CASSPTGSETQYF.

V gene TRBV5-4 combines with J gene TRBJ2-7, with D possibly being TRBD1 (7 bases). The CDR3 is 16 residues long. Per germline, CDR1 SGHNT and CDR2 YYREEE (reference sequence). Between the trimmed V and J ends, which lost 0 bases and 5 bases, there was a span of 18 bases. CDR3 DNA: TGTGCCAGCAGCTTGGCTATGGCAGGGGGGAAGAACGAGCAGTACTTC. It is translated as CASSLAMAGGKNEQYF.

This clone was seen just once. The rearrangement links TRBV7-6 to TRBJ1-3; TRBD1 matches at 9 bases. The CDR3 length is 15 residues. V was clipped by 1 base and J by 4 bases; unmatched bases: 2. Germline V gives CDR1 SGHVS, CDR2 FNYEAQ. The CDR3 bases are TGTGCCAGCAGCTTAGGGGGACAGGGAGGAAACACCATATATTTT. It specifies CASSLGGQGGNTIYF. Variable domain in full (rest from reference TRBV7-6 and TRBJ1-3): GAGVSQSPRYKVTKRGQDVALRCDPISGHVSLYWYRQALGQGPEFLTYFNYEAQQDKSGLPNDRFSAERPEGSISTLTIQRTEQRDSAMYRCASSLGGQGGNTIYFGEGSWLTVV.

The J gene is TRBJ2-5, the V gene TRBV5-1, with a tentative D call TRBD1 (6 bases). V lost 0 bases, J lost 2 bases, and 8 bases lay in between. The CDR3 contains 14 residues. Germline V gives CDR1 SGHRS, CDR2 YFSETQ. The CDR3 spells CASSLVTGQETQYF. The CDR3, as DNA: TGCGCCAGCAGCTTGGTGACAGGACAAGAGACCCAGTACTTC.

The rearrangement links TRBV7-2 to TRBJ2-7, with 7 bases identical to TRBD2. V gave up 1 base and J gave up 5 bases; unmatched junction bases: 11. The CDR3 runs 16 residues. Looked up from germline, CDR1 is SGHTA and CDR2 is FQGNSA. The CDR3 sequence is CASSLGVRAGRNEQYF. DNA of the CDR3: TGTGCCAGCAGCTTAGGGGTCAGAGCGGGAAGAAACGAGCAGTACTTC.

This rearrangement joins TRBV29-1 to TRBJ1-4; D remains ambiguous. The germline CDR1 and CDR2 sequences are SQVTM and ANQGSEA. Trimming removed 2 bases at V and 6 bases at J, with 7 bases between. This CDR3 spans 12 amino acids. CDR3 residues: CSVEFEDEKLFF. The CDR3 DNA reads TGCAGCGTTGAATTTGAGGATGAAAAACTGTTTTTT. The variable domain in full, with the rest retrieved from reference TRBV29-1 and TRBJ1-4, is SAVISQKPSRDICQRGTSLTIQCQVDSQVTMMFWYRQQPGQSLTLIATANQGSEATYESGFVIDKFPISRPNLTFSTLTVSNMSPEDSSIYLCSVEFEDEKLFFGSGTQLSVL.

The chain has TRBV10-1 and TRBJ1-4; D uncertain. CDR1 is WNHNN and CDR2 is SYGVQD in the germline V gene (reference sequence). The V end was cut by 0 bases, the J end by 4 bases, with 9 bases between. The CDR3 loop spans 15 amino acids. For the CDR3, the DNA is TGCGCCAGCAGTGAGTCGGTCCAGTATAATGAAAAACTGTTTTTT. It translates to CASSESVQYNEKLFF.

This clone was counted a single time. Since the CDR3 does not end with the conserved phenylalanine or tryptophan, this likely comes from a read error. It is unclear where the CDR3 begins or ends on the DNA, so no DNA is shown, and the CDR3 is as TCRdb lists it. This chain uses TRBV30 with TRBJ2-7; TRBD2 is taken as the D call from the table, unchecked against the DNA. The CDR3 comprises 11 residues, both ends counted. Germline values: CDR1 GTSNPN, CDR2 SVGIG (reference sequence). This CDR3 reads CAWSVSGLLFP.

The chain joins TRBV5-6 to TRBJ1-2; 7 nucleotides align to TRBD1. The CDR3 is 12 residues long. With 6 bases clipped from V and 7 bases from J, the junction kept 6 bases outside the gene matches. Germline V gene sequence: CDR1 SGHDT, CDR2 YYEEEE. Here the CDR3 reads CASNRGFGGYTF. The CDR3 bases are TGTGCCAGCAACAGGGGTTTCGGTGGCTACACCTTC. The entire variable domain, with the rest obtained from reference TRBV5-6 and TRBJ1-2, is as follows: DAGVTQSPTHLIKTRGQQVTLRCSPKSGHDTVSWYQQALGQGPQFIFQYYEEEERQRGNFPDRFSGHQFPNYSSELNVNALLLGDSALYLCASNRGFGGYTFGSGTRLTVV.

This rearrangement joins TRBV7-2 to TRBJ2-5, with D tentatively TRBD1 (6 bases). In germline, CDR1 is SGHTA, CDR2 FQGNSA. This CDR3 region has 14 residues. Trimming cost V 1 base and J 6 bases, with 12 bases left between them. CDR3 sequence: CASSLGSGEKTQYF. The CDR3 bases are TGTGCCAGCAGCTTAGGATCAGGGGAAAAGACCCAGTACTTC.

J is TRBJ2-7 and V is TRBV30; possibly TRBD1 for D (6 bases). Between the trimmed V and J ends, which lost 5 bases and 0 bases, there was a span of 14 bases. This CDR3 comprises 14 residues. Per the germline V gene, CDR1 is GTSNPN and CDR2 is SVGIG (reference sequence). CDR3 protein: CAWDNRESSYEQYF. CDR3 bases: TGTGCCTGGGATAACAGGGAAAGCTCCTACGAGCAGTACTTC.

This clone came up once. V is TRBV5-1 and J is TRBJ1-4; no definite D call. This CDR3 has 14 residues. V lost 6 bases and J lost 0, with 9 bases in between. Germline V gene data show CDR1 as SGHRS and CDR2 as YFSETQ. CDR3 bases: TGCGCCAGCACCTCAGACACAACTAATGAAAAACTGTTTTTT. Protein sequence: CASTSDTTNEKLFF.

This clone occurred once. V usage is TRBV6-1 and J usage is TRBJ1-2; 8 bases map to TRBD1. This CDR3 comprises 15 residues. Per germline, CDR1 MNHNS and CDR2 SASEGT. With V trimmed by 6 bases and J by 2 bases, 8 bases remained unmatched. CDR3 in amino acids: CASRETGAVNYGYTF. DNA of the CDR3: TGTGCCAGCAGAGAGACAGGGGCTGTCAACTATGGCTACACCTTC.